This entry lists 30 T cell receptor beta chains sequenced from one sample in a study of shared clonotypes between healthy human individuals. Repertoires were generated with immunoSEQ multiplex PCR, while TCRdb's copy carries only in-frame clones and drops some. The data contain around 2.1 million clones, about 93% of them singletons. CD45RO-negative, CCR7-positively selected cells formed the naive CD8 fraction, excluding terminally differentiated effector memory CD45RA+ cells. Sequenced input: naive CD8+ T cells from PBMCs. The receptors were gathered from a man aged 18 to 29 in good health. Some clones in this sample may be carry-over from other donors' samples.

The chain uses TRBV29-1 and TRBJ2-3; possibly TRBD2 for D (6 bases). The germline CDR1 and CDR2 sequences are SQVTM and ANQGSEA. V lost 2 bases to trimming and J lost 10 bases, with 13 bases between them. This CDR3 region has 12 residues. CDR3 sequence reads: CSVERRGLSQYF. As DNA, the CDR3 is TGCAGCGTTGAAAGGCGGGGTTTGTCGCAGTATTTT.

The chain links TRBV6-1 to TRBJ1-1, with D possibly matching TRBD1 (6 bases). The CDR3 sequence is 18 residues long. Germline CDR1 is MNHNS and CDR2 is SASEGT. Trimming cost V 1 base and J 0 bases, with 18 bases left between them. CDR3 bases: TGTGCCAGCAGTGAAGAATACGTACAGGGCACCATGAACACTGAAGCTTTCTTT. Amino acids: CASSEEYVQGTMNTEAFF.

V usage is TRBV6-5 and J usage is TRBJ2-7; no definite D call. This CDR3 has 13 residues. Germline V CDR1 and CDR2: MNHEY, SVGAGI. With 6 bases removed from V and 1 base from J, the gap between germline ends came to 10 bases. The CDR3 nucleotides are TGTGCCAGCAGGAAAAGTAGGTCCTACGAGCAGTACTTC. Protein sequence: CASRKSRSYEQYF.

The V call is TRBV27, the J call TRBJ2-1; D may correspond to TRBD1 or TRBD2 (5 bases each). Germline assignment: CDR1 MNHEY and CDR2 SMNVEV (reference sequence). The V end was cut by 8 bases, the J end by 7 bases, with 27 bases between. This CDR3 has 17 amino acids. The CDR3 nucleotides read TGTGCCAGCCATAATCTGGGCGGAACTCACGGGGCTAATGAGCAGTTCTTC. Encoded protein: CASHNLGGTHGANEQFF.

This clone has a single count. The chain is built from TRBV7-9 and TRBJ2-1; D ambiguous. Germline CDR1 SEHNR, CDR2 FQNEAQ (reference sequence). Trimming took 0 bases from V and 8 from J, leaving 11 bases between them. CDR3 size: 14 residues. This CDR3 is CASSLAVALHEQFF. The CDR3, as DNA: TGTGCCAGCAGCTTAGCGGTGGCACTGCATGAGCAGTTCTTC.

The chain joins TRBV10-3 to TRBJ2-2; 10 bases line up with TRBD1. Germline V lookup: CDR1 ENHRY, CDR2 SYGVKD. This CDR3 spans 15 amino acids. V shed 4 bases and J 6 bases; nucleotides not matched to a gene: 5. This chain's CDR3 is CAISGGTGAAGELFF. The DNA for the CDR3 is TGTGCCATCAGTGGGGGGACAGGGGCGGCCGGGGAGCTGTTTTTT.

CDR3 nucleotides: TGTGCCAGCAGCTCAGGAGGGGATGGGACCCAGTACTTC. Translating gives CASSSGGDGTQYF. J is TRBJ2-5 and V is TRBV5-6; weak D call: TRBD2 (6 bases). V was trimmed by 3 bases and J by 7 bases, leaving 13 bases between them. The CDR3 runs to 13 residues. In germline, CDR1 is SGHDT, CDR2 YYEEEE. The complete variable domain, with remaining parts taken from reference TRBV5-6 and TRBJ2-5, reads DAGVTQSPTHLIKTRGQQVTLRCSPKSGHDTVSWYQQALGQGPQFIFQYYEEEERQRGNFPDRFSGHQFPNYSSELNVNALLLGDSALYLCASSSGGDGTQYFGPGTRLLVL.

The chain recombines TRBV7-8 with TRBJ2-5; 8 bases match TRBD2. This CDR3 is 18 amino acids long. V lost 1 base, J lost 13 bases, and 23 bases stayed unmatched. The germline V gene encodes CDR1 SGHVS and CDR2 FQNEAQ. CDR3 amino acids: CASSLELNGALAGGPPYF. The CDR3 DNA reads TGTGCCAGCAGCTTAGAGCTGAACGGGGCTCTAGCGGGCGGCCCCCCGTACTTC.

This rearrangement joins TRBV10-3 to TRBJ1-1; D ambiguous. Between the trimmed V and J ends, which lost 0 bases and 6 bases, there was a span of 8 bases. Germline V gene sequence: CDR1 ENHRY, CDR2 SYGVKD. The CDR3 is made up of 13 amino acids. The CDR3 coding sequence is TGTGCCATCAGTGAGTCAGTGTCCCCTGAAGCTTTCTTT. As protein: CAISESVSPEAFF.

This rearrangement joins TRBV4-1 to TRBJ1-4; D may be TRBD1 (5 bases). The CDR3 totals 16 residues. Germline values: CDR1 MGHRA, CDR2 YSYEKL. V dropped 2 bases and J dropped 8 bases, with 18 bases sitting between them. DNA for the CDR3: TGCGCCAGCAGCCAATTCACCGGGACCCAAAGGGAAAAACTGTTTTTT. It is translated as CASSQFTGTQREKLFF.

The CDR3 here is CASSIWGESNQPQHF. CDR3 in DNA: TGTGCCAGTAGTATTTGGGGGGAGAGCAATCAGCCCCAGCATTTT. This chain joins TRBV19 and TRBJ1-5, with D maybe TRBD1 (5 bases). Germline V gene lookup returns CDR1 LNHDA and CDR2 SQIVND (reference sequence). V lost 3 bases and J lost 1, with 10 bases in between. The CDR3 sequence is 15 residues long.

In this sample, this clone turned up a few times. This CDR3 is CSVVAGGWSFF. The CDR3 bases are TGCAGCGTGGTAGCAGGGGGCTGGTCTTTCTTT. The rearrangement links TRBV29-1 to TRBJ1-1, with 8 bases lining up with TRBD1. V shed 6 bases, J shed 12 bases, and the junction held 9 bases outside the gene matches. The germline V gene has CDR1 SQVTM and CDR2 ANQGSEA. The CDR3 totals 11 residues.

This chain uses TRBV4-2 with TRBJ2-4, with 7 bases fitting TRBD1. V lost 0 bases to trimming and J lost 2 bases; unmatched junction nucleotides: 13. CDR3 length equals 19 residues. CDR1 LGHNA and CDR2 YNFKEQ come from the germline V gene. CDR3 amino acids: CASSQETGIALVSKNIQYF. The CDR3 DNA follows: TGTGCCAGCAGCCAAGAGACAGGGATCGCCCTGGTGTCCAAAAACATTCAGTACTTC.

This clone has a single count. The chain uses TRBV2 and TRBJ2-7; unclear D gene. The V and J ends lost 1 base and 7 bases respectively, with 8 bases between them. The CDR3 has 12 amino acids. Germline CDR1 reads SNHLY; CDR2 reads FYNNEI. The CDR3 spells CASSEVVWEQYF. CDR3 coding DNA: TGTGCCAGCAGTGAAGTGGTTTGGGAGCAGTACTTC.

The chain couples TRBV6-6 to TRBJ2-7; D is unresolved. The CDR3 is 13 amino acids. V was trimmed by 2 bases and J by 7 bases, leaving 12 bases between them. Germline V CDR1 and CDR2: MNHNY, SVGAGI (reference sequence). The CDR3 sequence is CASSYTPLGEQYF. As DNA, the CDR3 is TGTGCCAGCAGTTACACTCCCTTGGGAGAGCAGTACTTC.

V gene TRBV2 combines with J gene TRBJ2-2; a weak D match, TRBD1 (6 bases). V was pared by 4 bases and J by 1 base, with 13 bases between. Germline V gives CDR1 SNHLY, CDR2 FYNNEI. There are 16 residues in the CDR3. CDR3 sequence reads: CASSVNRDENTGELFF. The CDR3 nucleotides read TGTGCCAGCAGTGTTAACAGGGATGAGAACACCGGGGAGCTGTTTTTT.

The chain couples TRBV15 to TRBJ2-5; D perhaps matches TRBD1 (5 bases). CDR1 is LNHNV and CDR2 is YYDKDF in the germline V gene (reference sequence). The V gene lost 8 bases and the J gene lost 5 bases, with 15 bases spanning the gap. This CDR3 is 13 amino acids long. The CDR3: CATRKRPGETQYF. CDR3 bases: TGTGCCACCCGGAAACGCCCAGGGGAGACCCAGTACTTC.

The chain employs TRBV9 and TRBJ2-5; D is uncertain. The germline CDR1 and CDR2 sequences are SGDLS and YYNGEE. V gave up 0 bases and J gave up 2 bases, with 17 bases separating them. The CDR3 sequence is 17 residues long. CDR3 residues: CASSVDSGYALQETQYF. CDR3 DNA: TGTGCCAGCAGCGTAGATAGTGGCTACGCGCTACAAGAGACCCAGTACTTC.

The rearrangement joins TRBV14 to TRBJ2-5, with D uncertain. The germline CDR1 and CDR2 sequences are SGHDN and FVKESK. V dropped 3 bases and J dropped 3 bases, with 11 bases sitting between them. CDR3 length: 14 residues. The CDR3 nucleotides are TGTGCCAGCAGCCATTGGACGATCGAAGAGACCCAGTACTTC. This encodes CASSHWTIEETQYF.

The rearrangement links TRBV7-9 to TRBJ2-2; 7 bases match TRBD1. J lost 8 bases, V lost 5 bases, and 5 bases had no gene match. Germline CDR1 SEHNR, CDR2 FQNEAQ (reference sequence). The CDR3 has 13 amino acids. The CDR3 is CASSKDRRGELFF. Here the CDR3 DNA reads TGTGCCAGCAGCAAGGACAGGCGGGGGGAGCTGTTTTTT. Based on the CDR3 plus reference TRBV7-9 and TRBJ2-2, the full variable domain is DTGVSQNPRHKITKRGQNVTFRCDPISEHNRLYWYRQTLGQGPEFLTYFQNEAQLEKSRLLSDRFSAERPKGSFSTLEIQRTEQGDSAMYLCASSKDRRGELFFGEGSRLTVL.

The CDR3 DNA follows: TGCAGCGCCTCCGGGACCTATGGCTACACCTTC. This sequence encodes CSASGTYGYTF. This sequence joins TRBV29-1 and TRBJ1-2; TRBD1 might be the D (5 bases). Between the trimmed V and J ends, which lost 7 bases and 4 bases, there was a span of 10 bases. Germline V gene lookup returns CDR1 SQVTM and CDR2 ANQGSEA. The CDR3 contains 11 residues.

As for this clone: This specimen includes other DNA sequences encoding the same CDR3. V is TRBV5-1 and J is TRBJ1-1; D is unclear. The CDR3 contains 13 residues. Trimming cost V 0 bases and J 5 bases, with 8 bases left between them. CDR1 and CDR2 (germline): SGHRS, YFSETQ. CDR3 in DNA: TGCGCCAGCAGCTTGGGGTCAGGAACTGAAGCTTTCTTT. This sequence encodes CASSLGSGTEAFF.

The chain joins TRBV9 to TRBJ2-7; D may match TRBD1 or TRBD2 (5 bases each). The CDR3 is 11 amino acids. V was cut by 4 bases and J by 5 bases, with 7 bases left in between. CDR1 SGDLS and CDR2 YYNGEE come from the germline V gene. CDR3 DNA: TGTGCCAGCAGCCTGGGGGACGAGCAGTACTTC. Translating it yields CASSLGDEQYF. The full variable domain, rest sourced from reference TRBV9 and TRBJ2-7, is DSGVTQTPKHLITATGQRVTLRCSPRSGDLSVYWYQQSLDQGLQFLIQYYNGEERAKGNILERFSAQQFPDLHSELNLSSLELGDSALYFCASSLGDEQYFGPGTRLTVT.

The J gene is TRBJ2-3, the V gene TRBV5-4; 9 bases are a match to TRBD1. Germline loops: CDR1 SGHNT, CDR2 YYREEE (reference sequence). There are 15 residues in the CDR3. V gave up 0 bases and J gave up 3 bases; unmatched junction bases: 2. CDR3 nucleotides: TGTGCCAGCAGCTTGGGGACAGGGGCGACAGATACGCAGTATTTT. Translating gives CASSLGTGATDTQYF.

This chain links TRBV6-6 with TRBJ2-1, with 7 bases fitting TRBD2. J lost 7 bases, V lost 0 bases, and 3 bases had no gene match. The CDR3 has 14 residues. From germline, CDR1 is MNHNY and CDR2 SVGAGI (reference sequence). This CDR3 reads CASSYSGLFNEQFF. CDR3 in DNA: TGTGCCAGCAGTTACTCGGGACTATTTAATGAGCAGTTCTTC.

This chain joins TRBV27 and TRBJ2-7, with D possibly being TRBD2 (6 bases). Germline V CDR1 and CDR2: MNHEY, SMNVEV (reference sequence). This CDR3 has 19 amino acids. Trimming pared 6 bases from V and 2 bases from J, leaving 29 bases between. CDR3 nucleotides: TGTGCCAGCAGAAAGACGGGAGCGGTCCGTACTATTGACCCCTACGAGCAGTACTTC. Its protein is CASRKTGAVRTIDPYEQYF.

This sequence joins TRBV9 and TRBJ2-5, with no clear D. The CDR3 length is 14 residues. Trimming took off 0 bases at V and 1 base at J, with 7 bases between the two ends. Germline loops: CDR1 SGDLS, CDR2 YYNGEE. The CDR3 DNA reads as TGTGCCAGCAGCGTAGGGTCGATCCAAGAGACCCAGTACTTC. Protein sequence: CASSVGSIQETQYF.

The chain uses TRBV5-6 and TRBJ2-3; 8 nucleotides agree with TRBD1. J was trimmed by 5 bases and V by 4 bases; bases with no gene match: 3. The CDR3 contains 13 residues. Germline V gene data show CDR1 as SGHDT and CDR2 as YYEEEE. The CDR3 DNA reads TGTGCCAGCAGCGCCGGGACAGGAGATACGCAGTATTTT. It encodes CASSAGTGDTQYF.

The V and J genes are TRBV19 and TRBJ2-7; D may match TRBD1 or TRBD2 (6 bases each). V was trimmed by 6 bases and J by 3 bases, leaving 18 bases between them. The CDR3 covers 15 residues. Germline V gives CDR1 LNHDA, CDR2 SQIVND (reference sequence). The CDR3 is CASSGGHSPYYEQYF. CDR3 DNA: TGTGCCAGTAGCGGGGGACACTCGCCCTACTACGAGCAGTACTTC.

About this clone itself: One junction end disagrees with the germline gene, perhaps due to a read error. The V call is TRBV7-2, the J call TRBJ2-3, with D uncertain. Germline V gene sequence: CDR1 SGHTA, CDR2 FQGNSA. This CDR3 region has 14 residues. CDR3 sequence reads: CAISLVGPPDTQYF. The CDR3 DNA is TGTGCCATCAGCTTAGTAGGCCCACCAGATACGCAGTATTTT. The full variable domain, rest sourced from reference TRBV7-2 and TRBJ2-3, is GAGVSQSPSNKVTEKGKDVELRCDPISGHTALYWYRQSLGQGLEFLIYFQGNSAPDKSGLPSDRFSAERTGGSVSTLTIQRTQQEDSAVYLCAISLVGPPDTQYFGPGTRLTVL.